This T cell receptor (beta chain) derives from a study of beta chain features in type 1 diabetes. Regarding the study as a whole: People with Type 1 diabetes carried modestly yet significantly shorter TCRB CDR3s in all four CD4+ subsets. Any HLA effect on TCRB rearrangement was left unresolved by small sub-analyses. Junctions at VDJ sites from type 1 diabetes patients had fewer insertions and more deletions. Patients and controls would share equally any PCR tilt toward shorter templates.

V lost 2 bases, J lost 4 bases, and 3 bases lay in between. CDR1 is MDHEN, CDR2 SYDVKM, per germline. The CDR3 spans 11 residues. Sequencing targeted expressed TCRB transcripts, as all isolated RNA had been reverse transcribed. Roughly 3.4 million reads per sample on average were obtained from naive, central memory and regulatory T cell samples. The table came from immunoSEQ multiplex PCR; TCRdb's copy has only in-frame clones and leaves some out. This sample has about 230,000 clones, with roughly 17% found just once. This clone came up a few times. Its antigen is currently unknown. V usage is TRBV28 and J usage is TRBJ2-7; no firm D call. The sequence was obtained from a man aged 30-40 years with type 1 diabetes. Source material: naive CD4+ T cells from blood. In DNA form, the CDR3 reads TGTGCCAGCAGTTTACAATACGAGCAGTACTTC. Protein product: CASSLQYEQYF.